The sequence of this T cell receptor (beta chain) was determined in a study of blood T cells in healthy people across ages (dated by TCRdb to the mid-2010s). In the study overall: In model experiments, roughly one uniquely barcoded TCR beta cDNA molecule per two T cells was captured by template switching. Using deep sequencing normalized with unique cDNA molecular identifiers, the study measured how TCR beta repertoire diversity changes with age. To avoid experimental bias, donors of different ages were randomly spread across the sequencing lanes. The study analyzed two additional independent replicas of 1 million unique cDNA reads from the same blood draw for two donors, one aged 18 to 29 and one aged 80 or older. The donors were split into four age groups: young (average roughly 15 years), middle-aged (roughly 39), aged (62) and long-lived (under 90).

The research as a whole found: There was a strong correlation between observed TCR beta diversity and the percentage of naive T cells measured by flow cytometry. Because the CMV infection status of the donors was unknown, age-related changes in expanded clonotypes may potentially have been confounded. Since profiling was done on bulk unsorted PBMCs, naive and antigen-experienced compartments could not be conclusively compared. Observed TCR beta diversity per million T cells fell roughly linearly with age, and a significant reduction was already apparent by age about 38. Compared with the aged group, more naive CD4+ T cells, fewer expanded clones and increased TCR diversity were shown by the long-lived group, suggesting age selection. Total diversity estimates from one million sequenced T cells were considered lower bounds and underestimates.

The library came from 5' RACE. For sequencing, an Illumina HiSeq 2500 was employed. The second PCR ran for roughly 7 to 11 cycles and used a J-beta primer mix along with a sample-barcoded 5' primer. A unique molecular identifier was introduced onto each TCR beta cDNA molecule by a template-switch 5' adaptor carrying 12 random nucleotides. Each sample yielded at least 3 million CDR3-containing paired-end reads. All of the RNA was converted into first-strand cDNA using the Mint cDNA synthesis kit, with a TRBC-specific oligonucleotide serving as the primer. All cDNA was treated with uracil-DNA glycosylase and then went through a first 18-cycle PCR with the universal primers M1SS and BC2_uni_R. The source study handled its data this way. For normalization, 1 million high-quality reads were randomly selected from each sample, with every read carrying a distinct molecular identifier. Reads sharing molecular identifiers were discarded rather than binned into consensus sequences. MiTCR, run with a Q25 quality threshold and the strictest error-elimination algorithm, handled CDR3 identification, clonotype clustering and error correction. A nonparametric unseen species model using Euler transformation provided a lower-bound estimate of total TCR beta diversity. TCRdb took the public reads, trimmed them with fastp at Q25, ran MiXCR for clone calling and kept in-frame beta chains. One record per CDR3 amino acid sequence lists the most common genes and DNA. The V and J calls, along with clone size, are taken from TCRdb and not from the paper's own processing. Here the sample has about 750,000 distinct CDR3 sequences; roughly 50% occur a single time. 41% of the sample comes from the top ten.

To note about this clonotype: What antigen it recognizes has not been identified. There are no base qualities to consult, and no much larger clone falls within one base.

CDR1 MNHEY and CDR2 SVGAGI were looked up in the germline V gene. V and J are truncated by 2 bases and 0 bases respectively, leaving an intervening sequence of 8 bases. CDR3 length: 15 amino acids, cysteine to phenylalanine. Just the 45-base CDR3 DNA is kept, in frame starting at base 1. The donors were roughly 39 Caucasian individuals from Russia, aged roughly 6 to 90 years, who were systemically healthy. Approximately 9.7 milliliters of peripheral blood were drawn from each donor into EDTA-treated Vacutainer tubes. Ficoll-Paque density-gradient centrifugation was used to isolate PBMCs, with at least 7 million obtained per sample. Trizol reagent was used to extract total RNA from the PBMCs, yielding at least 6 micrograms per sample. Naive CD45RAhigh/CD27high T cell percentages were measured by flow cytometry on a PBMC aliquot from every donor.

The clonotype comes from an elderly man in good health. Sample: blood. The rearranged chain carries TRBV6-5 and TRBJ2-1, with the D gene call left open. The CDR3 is CASSYVAFSYNEQFF. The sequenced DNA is TGTGCCAGCAGTTACGTCGCTTTCTCCTACAATGAGCAGTTCTTC.